This T cell receptor beta chain stems from a study of T cell responses to AZD1222 COVID-19 vaccine. General study results and limits: Recipients of two AZD1222 doses showed rising Spike-specific TCR breadth and depth.

Germline CDR1 SQVTM, CDR2 ANQGSEA. J gave up 0 bases and V 8 bases, and 17 bases lay outside the gene matches. The CDR3 length is 19 residues. The data were produced by immunoSEQ multiplex PCR, yet TCRdb's version contains in-frame clones alone and is incomplete. Of 86,000 or so clones in the sample, 85% to 95% were seen once. This clone has just a few counts. Its specificity is unknown. The source was peripheral blood, collected 28 days after the second AZD1222 dose. The genes are TRBV29-1 and TRBJ2-4; 12 nucleotides line up with TRBD2. The receptor was isolated from an adult who received the AZD1222 COVID-19 vaccine. This CDR3 is CSTGLAGRPSPIAKNIQYF. CDR3 nucleotides: TGCAGCACTGGACTAGCGGGGAGGCCCTCCCCCATAGCCAAAAACATTCAGTACTTC.